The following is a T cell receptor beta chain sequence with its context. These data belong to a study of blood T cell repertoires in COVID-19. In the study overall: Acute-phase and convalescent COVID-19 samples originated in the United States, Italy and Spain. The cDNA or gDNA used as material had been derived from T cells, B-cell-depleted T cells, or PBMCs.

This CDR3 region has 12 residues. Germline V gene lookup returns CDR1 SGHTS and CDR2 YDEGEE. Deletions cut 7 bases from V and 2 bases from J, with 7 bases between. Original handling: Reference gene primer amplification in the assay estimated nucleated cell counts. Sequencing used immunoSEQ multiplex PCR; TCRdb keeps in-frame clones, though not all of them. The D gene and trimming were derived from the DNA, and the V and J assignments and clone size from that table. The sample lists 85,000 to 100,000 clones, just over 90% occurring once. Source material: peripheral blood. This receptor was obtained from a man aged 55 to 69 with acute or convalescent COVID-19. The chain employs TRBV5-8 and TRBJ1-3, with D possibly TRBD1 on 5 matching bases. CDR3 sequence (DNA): TGTGCCAGCGACAGAACTGGAAACACCATATATTTT. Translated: CASDRTGNTIYF.